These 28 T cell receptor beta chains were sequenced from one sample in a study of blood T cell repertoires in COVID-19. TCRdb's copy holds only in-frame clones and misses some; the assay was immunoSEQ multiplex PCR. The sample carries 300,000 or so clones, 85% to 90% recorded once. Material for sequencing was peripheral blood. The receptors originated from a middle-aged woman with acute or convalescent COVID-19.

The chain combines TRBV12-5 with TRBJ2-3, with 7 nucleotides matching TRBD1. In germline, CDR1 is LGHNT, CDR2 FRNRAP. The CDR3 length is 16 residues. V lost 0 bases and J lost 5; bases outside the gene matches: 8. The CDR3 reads CASGLVETGFLDTQYF. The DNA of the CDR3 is TGTGCTAGTGGTTTGGTTGAGACAGGGTTTTTAGATACGCAGTATTTT.

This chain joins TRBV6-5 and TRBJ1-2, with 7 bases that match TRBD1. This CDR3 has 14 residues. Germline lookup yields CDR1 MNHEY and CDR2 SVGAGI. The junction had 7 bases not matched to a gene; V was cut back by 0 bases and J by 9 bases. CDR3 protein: CASSYSYRGTSYTF. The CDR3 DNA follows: TGTGCCAGCAGTTACTCCTACAGGGGAACCAGCTACACCTTC.

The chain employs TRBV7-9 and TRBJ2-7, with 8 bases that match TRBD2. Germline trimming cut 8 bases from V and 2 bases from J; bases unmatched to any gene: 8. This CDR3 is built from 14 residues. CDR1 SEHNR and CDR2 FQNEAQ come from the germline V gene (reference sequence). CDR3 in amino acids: CASSRAGETYEQYV. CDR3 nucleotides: TGTGCCAGCTCTAGAGCGGGGGAGACCTACGAGCAGTACGTC.

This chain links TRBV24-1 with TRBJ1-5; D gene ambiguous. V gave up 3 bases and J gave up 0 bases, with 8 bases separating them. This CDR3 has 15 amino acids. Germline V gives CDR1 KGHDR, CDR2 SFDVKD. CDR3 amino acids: CATSDSGFSNQPQHF. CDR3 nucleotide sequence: TGTGCCACCAGTGATAGCGGTTTTAGCAATCAGCCCCAGCATTTT.

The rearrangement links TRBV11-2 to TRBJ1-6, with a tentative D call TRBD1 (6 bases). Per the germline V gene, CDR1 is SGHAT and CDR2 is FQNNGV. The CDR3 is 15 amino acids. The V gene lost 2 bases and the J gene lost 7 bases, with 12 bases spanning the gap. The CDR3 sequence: CASSLQTGPNSPLHF. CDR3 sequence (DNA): TGTGCCAGCAGCTTACAGACAGGCCCAAATTCACCCCTCCACTTT.

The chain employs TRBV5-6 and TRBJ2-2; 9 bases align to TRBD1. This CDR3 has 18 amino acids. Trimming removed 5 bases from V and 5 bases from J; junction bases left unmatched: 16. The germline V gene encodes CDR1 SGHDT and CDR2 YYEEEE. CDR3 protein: CASRPHWLGQGGTGELFF. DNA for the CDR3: TGTGCCAGCAGGCCTCATTGGCTGGGACAGGGAGGGACCGGGGAGCTGTTTTTT.

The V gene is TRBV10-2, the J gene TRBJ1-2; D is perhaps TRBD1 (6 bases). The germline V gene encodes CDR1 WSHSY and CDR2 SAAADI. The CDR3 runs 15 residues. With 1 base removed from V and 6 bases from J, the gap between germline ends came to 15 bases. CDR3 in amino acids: CASSEYQQGDNGYTF. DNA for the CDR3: TGCGCCAGCAGTGAGTATCAACAGGGAGACAATGGCTACACCTTC.

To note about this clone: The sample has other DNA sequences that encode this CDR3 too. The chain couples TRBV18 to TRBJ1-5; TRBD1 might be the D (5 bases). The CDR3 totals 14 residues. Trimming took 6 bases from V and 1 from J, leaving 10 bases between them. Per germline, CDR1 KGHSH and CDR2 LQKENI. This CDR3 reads CASSPGGSNQPQHF. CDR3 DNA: TGTGCCAGCTCCCCTGGGGGGAGCAATCAGCCCCAGCATTTT.

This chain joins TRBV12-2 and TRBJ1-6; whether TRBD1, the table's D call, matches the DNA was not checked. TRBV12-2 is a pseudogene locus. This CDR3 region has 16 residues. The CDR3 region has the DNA TGTGCAAGTCGCTTAGGGAGACAGGGACGTGGGTCACCCCTCCACTTT. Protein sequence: CASRLGRQGRGSPLHF.

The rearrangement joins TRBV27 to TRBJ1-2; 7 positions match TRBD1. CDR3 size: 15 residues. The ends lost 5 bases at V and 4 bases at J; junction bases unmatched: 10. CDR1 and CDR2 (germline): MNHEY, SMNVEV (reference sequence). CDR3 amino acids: CASSAWTGMLYGYTF. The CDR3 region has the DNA TGTGCCAGCAGTGCGTGGACAGGAATGCTCTATGGCTACACCTTC.

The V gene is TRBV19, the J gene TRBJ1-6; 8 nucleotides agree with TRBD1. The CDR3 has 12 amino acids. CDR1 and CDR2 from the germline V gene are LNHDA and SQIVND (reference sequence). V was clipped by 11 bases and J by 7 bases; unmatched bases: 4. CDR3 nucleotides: TGTGCCCCGGGACAGGTGAATTCACCCCTCCACTTT. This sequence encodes CAPGQVNSPLHF.

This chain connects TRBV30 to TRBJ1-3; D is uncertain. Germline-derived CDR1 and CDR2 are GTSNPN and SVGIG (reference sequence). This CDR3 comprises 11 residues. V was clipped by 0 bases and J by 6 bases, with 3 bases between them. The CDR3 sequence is CAWSVANTIYF. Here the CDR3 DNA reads TGTGCCTGGAGTGTAGCAAACACCATATATTTT.

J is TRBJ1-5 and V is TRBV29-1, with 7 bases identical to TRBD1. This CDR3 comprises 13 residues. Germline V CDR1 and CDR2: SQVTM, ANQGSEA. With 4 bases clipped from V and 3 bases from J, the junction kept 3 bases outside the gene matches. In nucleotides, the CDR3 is TGCAGCGTTGCGGACAGGTACAATCAGCCCCAGCATTTT. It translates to CSVADRYNQPQHF.

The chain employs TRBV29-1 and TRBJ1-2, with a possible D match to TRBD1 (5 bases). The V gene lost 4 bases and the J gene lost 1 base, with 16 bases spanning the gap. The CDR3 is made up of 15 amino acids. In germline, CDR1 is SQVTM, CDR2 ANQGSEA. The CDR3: CSVGQGPILNYGYTF. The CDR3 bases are TGCAGCGTTGGGCAGGGCCCGATCCTTAACTATGGCTACACCTTC. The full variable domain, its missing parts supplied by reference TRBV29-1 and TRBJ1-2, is SAVISQKPSRDICQRGTSLTIQCQVDSQVTMMFWYRQQPGQSLTLIATANQGSEATYESGFVIDKFPISRPNLTFSTLTVSNMSPEDSSIYLCSVGQGPILNYGYTFGSGTRLTVV.

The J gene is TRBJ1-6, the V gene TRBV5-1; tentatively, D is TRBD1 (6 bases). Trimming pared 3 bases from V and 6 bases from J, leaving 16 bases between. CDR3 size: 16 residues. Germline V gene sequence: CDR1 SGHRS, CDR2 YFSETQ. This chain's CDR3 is CASSSQGPRGNSPLHF. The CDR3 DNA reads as TGCGCCAGCAGCTCACAGGGTCCTCGGGGTAATTCACCCCTCCACTTT. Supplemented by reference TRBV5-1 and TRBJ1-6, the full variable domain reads KAGVTQTPRYLIKTRGQQVTLSCSPISGHRSVSWYQQTPGQGLQFLFEYFSETQRNKGNFPGRFSGRQFSNSRSEMNVSTLELGDSALYLCASSSQGPRGNSPLHFGNGTRLTVT.

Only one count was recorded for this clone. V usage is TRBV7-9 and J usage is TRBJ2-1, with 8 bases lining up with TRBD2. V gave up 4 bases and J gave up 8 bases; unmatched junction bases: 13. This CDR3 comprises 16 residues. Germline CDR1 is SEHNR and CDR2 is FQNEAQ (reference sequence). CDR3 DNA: TGTGCCAGCAGCTCCTTAAAGCGGGGGTTTCCCGATGAGCAGTTCTTC. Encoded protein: CASSSLKRGFPDEQFF.

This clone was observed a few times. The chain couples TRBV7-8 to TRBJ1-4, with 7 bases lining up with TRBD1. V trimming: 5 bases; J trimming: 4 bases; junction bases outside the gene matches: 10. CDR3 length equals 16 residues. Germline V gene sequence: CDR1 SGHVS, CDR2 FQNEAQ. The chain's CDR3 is CASSRDRARLNEKLFF. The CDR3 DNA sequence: TGTGCCAGCAGCCGCGACAGGGCCCGACTTAATGAAAAACTGTTTTTT.

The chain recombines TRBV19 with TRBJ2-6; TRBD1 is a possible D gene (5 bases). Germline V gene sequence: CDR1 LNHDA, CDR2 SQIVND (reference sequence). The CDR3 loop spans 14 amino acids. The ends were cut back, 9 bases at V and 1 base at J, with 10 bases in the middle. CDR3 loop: CASWKGSGANVLTF. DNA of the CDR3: TGTGCCAGCTGGAAGGGGTCTGGGGCCAACGTCCTGACTTTC.

CDR3 sequence (DNA): TGTGCCAGCAGCGAGGTTACAGGGGGCAGAGATACGCAGTATTTT. This translates into CASSEVTGGRDTQYF. The rearrangement uses TRBV9 and TRBJ2-3, with 9 bases aligning to TRBD1. The germline CDR1 and CDR2 sequences are SGDLS and YYNGEE. The V segment lost 3 bases and the J segment 5 bases; nucleotides outside the gene matches: 7. The CDR3 length is 15 residues.

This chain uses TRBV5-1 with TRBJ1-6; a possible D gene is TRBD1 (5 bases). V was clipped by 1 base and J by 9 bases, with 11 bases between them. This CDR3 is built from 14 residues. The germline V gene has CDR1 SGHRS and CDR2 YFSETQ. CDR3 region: CASSLRAGGSPLHF. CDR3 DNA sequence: TGCGCCAGCAGCTTGAGGGCCGGGGGTTCACCCCTCCACTTT.

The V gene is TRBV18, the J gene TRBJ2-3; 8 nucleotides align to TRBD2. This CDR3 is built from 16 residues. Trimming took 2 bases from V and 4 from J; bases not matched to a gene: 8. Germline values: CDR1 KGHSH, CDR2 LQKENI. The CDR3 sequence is CASSPYGGARADTQYF. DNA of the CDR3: TGTGCCAGCTCACCATACGGGGGGGCCCGCGCAGATACGCAGTATTTT.

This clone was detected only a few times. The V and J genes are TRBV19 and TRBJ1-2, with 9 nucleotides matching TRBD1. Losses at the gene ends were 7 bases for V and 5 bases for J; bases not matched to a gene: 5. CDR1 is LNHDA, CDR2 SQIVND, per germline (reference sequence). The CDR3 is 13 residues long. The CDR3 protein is CASTPDRGYGYTF. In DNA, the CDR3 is TGTGCCAGTACCCCGGACAGGGGATATGGCTACACCTTC.

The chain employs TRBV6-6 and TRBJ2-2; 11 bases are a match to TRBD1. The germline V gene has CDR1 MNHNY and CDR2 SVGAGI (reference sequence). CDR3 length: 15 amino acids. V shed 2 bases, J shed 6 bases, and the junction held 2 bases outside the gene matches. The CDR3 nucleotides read TGTGCCAGCAGTTACGAGGGACAGGGGGCCGGGGAGCTGTTTTTT. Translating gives CASSYEGQGAGELFF.

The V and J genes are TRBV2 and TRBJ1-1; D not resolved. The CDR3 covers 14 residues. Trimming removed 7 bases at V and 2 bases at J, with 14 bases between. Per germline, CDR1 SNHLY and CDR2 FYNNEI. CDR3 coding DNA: TGTGCCAGCAAAGGGCCAGAGGGAAACACTGAAGCTTTCTTT. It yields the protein CASKGPEGNTEAFF.

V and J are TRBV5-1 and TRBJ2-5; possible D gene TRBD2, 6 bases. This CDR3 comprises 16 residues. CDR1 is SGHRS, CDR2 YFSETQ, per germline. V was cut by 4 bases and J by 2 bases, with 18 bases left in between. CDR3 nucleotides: TGCGCCAGCAGCAGGGACTGGACTGATCGACAAGAGACCCAGTACTTC. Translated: CASSRDWTDRQETQYF.

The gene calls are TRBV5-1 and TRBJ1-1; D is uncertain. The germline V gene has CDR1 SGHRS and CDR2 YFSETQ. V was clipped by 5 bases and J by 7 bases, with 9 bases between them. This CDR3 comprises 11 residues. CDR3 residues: CASRFGSEAFF. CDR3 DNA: TGCGCCAGCAGATTTGGGAGTGAAGCTTTCTTT.

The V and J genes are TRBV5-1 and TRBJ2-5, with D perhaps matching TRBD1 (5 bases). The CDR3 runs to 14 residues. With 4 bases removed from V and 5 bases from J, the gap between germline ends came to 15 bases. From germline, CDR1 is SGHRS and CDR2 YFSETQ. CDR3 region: CASSPQVHRETQYF. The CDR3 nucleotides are TGCGCCAGCAGCCCACAGGTACACCGTGAGACCCAGTACTTC.

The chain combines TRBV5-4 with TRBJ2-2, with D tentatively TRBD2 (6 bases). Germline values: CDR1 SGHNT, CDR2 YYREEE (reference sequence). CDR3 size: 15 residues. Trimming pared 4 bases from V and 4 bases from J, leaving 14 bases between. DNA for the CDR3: TGTGCCAGCAGCCCCGGAGGGGTGAGCACCGGGGAGCTGTTTTTT. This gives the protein CASSPGGVSTGELFF.